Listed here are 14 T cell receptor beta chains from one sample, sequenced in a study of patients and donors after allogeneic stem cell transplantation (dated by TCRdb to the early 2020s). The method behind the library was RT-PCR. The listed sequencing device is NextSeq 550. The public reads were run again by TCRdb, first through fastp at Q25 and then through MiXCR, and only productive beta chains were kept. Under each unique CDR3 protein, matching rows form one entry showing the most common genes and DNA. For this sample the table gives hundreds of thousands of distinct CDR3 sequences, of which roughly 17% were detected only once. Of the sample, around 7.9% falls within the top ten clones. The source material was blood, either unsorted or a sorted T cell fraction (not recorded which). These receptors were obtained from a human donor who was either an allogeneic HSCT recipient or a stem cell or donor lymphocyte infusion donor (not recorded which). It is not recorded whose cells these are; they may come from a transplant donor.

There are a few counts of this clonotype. The CDR3 loop is CASSEARFPGLADPYEQYF. The CDR3 DNA is TGTGCCAGCAGTGAAGCTCGTTTTCCGGGACTAGCGGACCCCTACGAGCAGTACTTC. The chain has TRBV6-1 and TRBJ2-7; the match to TRBD2 covers 11 bases. The CDR3 consists of 19 residues. The germline CDR1 and CDR2 sequences are MNHNS and SASEGT. With 0 bases clipped from V and 2 bases from J, the junction kept 12 bases outside the gene matches.

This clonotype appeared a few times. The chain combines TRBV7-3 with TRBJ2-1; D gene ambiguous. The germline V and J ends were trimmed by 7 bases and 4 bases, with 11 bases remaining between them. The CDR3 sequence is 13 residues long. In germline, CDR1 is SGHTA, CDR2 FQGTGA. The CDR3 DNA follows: TGTGCCAGCACCGCCACAGTTTACAATGAGCAGTTCTTC. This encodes CASTATVYNEQFF.

This CDR3 is CSARGQKYEQYF. The CDR3 nucleotides are TGCAGTGCTAGAGGACAGAAATACGAGCAGTACTTC. V gene TRBV20-1 combines with J gene TRBJ2-7, with D perhaps matching TRBD1 (5 bases). Germline CDR1 is DFQATT and CDR2 is SNEGSKA (reference sequence). Trimming took off 1 base at V and 4 bases at J, with 8 bases between the two ends. The CDR3 is 12 amino acids.

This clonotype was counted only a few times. CDR3 sequence reads: CASSASGGVYEQFF. In DNA form, the CDR3 reads TGTGCCAGCAGCGCCTCGGGGGGGGTCTATGAGCAGTTCTTC. The genes are TRBV11-3 and TRBJ2-1; 8 bases are shared with TRBD2. Germline trimming cut 5 bases from V and 8 bases from J; bases unmatched to any gene: 8. The CDR3 contains 14 residues. Per the germline V gene, CDR1 is SGHNT and CDR2 is YENEEA.

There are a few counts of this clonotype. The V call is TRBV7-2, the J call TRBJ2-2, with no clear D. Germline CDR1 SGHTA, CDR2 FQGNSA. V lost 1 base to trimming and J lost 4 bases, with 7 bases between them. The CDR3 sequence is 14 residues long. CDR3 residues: CASSLVAATGELFF. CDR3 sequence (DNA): TGTGCCAGCAGCTTAGTGGCAGCCACCGGGGAGCTGTTTTTT.

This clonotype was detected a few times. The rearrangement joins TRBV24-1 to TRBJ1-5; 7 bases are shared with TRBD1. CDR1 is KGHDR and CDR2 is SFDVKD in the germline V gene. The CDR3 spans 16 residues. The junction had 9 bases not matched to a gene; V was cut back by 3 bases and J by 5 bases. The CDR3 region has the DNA TGTGCCACCAGTGATGGCAAGGGGGCCTTCTATCAGCCCCAGCATTTT. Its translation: CATSDGKGAFYQPQHF.

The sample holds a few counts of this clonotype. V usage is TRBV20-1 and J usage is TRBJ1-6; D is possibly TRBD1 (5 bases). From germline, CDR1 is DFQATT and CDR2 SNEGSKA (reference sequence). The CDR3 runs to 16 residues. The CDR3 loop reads CSPRARGTCYNSPLHF. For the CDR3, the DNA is TGCAGCCCGCGCGCTAGGGGCACCTGTTATAATTCACCCCTCCACTTT.

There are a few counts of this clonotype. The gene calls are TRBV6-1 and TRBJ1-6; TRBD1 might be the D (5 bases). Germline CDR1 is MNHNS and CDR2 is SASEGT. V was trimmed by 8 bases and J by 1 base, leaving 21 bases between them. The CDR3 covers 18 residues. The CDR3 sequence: CASFSSSGLGSYNSPLHF. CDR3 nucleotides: TGTGCCAGCTTCTCTTCGTCGGGGCTCGGGTCCTATAATTCACCCCTCCACTTT.

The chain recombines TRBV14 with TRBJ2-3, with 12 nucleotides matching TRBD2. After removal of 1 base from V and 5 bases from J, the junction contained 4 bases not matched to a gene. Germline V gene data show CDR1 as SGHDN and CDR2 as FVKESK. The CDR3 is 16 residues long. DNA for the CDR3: TGTGCCAGCAGCCAAGGACTAGCGGGAGTCGGAGATACGCAGTATTTT. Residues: CASSQGLAGVGDTQYF.

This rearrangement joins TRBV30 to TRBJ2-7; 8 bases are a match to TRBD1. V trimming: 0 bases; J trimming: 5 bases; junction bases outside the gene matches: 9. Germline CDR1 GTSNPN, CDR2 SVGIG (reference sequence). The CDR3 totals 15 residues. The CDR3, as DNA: TGTGCCTGGAGTGTAATGGGCAGGGGGCGCGACGAGCAGTACTTC. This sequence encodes CAWSVMGRGRDEQYF.

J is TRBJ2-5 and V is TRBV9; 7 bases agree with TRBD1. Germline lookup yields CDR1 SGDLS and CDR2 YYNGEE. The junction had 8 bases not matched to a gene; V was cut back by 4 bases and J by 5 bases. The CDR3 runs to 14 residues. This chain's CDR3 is CASSPGGMEETQYF. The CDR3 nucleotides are TGTGCCAGCAGCCCAGGGGGTATGGAGGAGACCCAGTACTTC.

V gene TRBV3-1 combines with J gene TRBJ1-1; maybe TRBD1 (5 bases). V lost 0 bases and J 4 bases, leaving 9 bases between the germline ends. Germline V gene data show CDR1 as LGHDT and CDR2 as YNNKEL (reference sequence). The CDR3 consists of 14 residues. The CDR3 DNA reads TGTGCCAGCAGCCAAGATTTTGGGGGCACTGAAGCTTTCTTT. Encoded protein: CASSQDFGGTEAFF.

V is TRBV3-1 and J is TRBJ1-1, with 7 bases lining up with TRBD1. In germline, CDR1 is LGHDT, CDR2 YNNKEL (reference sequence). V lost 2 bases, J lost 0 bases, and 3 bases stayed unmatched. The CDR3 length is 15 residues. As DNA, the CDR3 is TGTGCCAGCAGCCAAATACAGGGGCTGAACACTGAAGCTTTCTTT. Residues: CASSQIQGLNTEAFF.

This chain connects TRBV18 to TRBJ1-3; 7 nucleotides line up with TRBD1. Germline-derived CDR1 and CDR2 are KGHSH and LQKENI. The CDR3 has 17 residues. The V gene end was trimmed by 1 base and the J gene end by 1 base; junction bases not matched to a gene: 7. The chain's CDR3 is CASSPLPPGGSGNTIYF. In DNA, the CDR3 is TGTGCCAGCTCACCACTTCCCCCAGGGGGATCTGGAAACACCATATATTTT.